These 18 T cell receptor beta chains share one sample of origin, sequenced in a study of blood T cell repertoires in COVID-19. Sequencing used immunoSEQ multiplex PCR; TCRdb keeps in-frame clones, though not all of them. The sample carries some 250,000 clones, around 85% recorded once. The sample consisted of peripheral blood. Receptors were obtained from a woman under 40 who had recovered from COVID-19.

This CDR3 reads CASSPRGKAEKLFF. In DNA, the CDR3 is TGTGCCAGCAGCCCCAGGGGGAAGGCAGAGAAACTGTTTTTT. The rearrangement uses TRBV3-1 (or the pseudogene TRBV3-2) and TRBJ1-4, with TRBD1 matching over 7 bases. Germline loops: CDR1 LGHDT, CDR2 YNNKEL (reference sequence). The CDR3 covers 14 residues. V lost 4 bases and J lost 11; bases outside the gene matches: 10.

V and J are TRBV5-8 and TRBJ1-6; 11 bases agree with TRBD1. The CDR3 extends over 15 amino acids. V shed 5 bases and J 7 bases; nucleotides not matched to a gene: 5. Germline CDR1 is SGHTS and CDR2 is YDEGEE. Here the CDR3 DNA reads TGTGCCAGCAGGGATAGGACAGGGGGCAATTCACCCCTCCACTTT. It encodes CASRDRTGGNSPLHF.

This clone was detected only once. The V gene is TRBV5-4, the J gene TRBJ2-7; TRBD2 matches at 11 bases. V gave up 5 bases and J gave up 0 bases; unmatched junction bases: 7. The CDR3 has 16 amino acids. The V gene's germline CDR1 is SGHNT and CDR2 YYREEE (reference sequence). The chain's CDR3 is CASSSISGGASYEQYF. CDR3 in DNA: TGTGCCAGCAGTTCCATTAGCGGGGGGGCCTCCTACGAGCAGTACTTC.

The rearrangement uses TRBV5-6 and TRBJ2-3; unclear D gene. The germline V and J ends were trimmed by 3 bases and 4 bases, with 12 bases remaining between them. CDR1 and CDR2 (germline): SGHDT, YYEEEE. The CDR3 has 14 residues. The CDR3 region is CASSSVIVADTQYF. The CDR3, as DNA: TGTGCCAGCAGCTCGGTGATTGTGGCAGATACGCAGTATTTT.

This clone was recorded only once. The J gene is TRBJ2-1, the V gene TRBV4-3; D might be TRBD2 (6 bases). The V end lost 0 bases, the J end lost 8 bases, and 26 bases lay between the germline ends. The germline V gene encodes CDR1 LGHNA and CDR2 YSLEER. The CDR3 spans 19 residues. As DNA, the CDR3 is TGCGCCAGCAGCCAAGAATGGGGGTTTGGGACTCGTCCGGGCGATGAGCAGTTCTTC. Translating gives CASSQEWGFGTRPGDEQFF.

The CDR3 reads CASSGPMNTEAFF. CDR3 in DNA: TGTGCCAGCAGCGGTCCTATGAACACTGAAGCTTTCTTT. This chain joins TRBV2 and TRBJ1-1; D remains unclear. Trimming removed 6 bases at V and 0 bases at J, with 8 bases between. The CDR3 extends over 13 amino acids. Germline V gene lookup returns CDR1 SNHLY and CDR2 FYNNEI.

The gene calls are TRBV5-1 and TRBJ1-1; D is undetermined. Trimming shortened V by 0 bases and J by 4 bases, and 13 bases separated the two germline ends. Germline V CDR1 and CDR2: SGHRS, YFSETQ. CDR3 length equals 15 residues. CDR3 coding DNA: TGCGCCAGCAGCTTGGCCATGGGAGATGGCACTGAAGCTTTCTTT. It is translated as CASSLAMGDGTEAFF.

J is TRBJ1-4 and V is TRBV19; TRBD1 agrees at 9 bases. V shed 5 bases and J 4 bases; nucleotides not matched to a gene: 5. CDR1 is LNHDA, CDR2 SQIVND, per germline (reference sequence). This CDR3 has 15 residues. CDR3 nucleotides: TGTGCCAGTAGTGTCCGGACAGGGGATAATGAAAAACTGTTTTTT. Translated, it gives CASSVRTGDNEKLFF.

Only one count was recorded for this clone. The rearrangement links TRBV13 to TRBJ2-7, with D perhaps TRBD2 (5 bases). Germline loops: CDR1 PRHDT, CDR2 FYEKMQ (reference sequence). The CDR3 extends over 12 amino acids. V was shortened by 5 bases and J by 6 bases, with 11 bases between the two germline ends. In DNA form, the CDR3 reads TGTGCCAGCAGCAATAACCGGGGCGAGCAGTACTTC. It translates to CASSNNRGEQYF.

This clone was counted once. This chain uses TRBV5-6 with TRBJ2-1; D gene uncertain. Germline V gene data show CDR1 as SGHDT and CDR2 as YYEEEE. This CDR3 comprises 15 residues. V gave up 6 bases and J gave up 3 bases, with 16 bases separating them. The CDR3 DNA reads TGTGCCAGCATCCTCTCCCGCGCAGGCTACAATGAGCAGTTCTTC. Translation: CASILSRAGYNEQFF. Full variable domain (remainder filled in from reference TRBV5-6 and TRBJ2-1): DAGVTQSPTHLIKTRGQQVTLRCSPKSGHDTVSWYQQALGQGPQFIFQYYEEEERQRGNFPDRFSGHQFPNYSSELNVNALLLGDSALYLCASILSRAGYNEQFFGPGTRLTVL.

The genes are TRBV14 and TRBJ2-5; D possibly corresponds to TRBD2 (6 bases). V was shortened by 1 base and J by 0 bases, with 15 bases between the two germline ends. From germline, CDR1 is SGHDN and CDR2 FVKESK. This CDR3 is 17 amino acids long. CDR3 in amino acids: CASSQVGFSGYQETQYF. Written as DNA, the CDR3 is TGTGCCAGCAGCCAAGTTGGGTTTAGCGGCTACCAAGAGACCCAGTACTTC.

The chain joins TRBV7-9 to TRBJ2-3; 10 positions match TRBD2. V trimming: 2 bases; J trimming: 2 bases; junction bases outside the gene matches: 7. CDR1 and CDR2 (germline): SEHNR, FQNEAQ (reference sequence). The CDR3 loop spans 17 amino acids. Here the CDR3 reads CASSLSRLAGYTDTQYF. CDR3 sequence (DNA): TGTGCCAGCAGCTTATCCAGACTAGCGGGCTACACAGATACGCAGTATTTT.

V usage is TRBV14 and J usage is TRBJ2-7; no definite D call. There are 13 residues in the CDR3. Germline lookup yields CDR1 SGHDN and CDR2 FVKESK. V was cut by 2 bases and J by 7 bases, with 12 bases left in between. CDR3 protein: CASSQKQGGEQYF. The DNA of the CDR3 is TGTGCCAGCAGCCAAAAACAAGGCGGAGAGCAGTACTTC.

The chain is built from TRBV21-1 and TRBJ2-1; the table's D gene call, TRBD2, was not cross checked with the DNA. TRBV21-1 is termed a pseudogene. CDR3 length: 18 residues. CDR3 residues: CASSPRDYTSETYNEQFF. CDR3 DNA sequence: TGTGCCAGCAGCCCCCGGGACTACACATCGGAGACGTACAATGAGCAGTTCTTC.

This chain uses TRBV19 with TRBJ2-2, with unresolved D. Germline values: CDR1 LNHDA, CDR2 SQIVND (reference sequence). This CDR3 has 11 amino acids. V was trimmed by 6 bases and J by 5 bases, leaving 4 bases between them. This chain's CDR3 is CASRSTGELFF. The CDR3 bases are TGTGCCAGTAGGTCTACCGGGGAGCTGTTTTTT.

This chain joins TRBV7-3 and TRBJ2-3, with TRBD2 identical over 13 bases. Trimming at V came to 3 bases and at J to 4 bases, leaving 1 base not matched to a gene. The CDR3 is 15 residues long. In germline, CDR1 is SGHTA, CDR2 FQGTGA. Written as DNA, the CDR3 is TGTGCCAGCAGCTTGGGGACTAGCGGGGCAGATACGCAGTATTTT. Translation gives CASSLGTSGADTQYF.

The V and J genes are TRBV5-1 and TRBJ2-3, with a tentative D call TRBD1 (6 bases). CDR1 is SGHRS and CDR2 is YFSETQ in the germline V gene. Between the trimmed V and J ends, which lost 4 bases and 1 base, there was a span of 16 bases. There are 16 residues in the CDR3. The CDR3 sequence: CASSPPWDTRTDTQYF. The CDR3 DNA reads as TGCGCCAGCAGCCCCCCCTGGGACACCCGCACAGATACGCAGTATTTT.

The chain recombines TRBV19 with TRBJ1-2; D is unclear. Germline lookup yields CDR1 LNHDA and CDR2 SQIVND (reference sequence). The CDR3 is 14 amino acids. Between the trimmed V and J ends, which lost 3 bases and 2 bases, there was a span of 10 bases. CDR3 sequence: CASSIDGRNYGYTF. CDR3 DNA sequence: TGTGCCAGTAGTATCGACGGGAGGAACTATGGCTACACCTTC.